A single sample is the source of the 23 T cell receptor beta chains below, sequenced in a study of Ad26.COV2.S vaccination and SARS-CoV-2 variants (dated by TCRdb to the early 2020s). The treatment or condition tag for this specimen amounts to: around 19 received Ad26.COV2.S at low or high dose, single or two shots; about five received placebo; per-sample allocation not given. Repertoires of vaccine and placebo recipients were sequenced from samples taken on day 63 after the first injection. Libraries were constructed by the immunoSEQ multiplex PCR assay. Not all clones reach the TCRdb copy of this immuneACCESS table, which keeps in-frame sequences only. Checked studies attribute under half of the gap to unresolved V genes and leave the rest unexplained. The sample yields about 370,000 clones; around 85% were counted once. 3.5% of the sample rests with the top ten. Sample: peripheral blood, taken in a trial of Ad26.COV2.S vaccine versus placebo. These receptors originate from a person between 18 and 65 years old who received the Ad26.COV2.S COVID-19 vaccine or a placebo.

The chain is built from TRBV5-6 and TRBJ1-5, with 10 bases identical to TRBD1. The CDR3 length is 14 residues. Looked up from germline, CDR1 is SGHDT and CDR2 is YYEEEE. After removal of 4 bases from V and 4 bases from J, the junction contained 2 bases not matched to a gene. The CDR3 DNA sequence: TGTGCCAGCAGCGGACAGGGGGAAAATCAGCCCCAGCATTTT. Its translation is CASSGQGENQPQHF.

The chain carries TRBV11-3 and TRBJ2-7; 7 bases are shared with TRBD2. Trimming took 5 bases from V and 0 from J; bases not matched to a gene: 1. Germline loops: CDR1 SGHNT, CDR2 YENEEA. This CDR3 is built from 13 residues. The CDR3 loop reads CASSGTNSYEQYF. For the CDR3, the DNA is TGTGCCAGCAGCGGGACTAACTCCTACGAGCAGTACTTC. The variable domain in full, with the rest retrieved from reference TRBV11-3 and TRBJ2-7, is EAGVVQSPRYKIIEKKQPVAFWCNPISGHNTLYWYLQNLGQGPELLIRYENEEAVDDSQLPKDRFSAERLKGVDSTLKIQPAELGDSAVYLCASSGTNSYEQYFGPGTRLTVT.

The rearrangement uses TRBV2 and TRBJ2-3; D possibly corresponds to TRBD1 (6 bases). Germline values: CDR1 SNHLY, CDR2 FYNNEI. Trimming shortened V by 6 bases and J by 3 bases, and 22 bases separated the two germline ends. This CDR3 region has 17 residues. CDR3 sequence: CASRDIGGQGITDTQYF. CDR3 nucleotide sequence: TGTGCCAGCAGGGATATAGGCGGGCAGGGGATAACAGATACGCAGTATTTT. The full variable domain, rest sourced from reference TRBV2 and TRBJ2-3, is EPEVTQTPSHQVTQMGQEVILRCVPISNHLYFYWYRQILGQKVEFLVSFYNNEISEKSEIFDDQFSVERPDGSNFTLKIRSTKLEDSAMYFCASRDIGGQGITDTQYFGPGTRLTVL.

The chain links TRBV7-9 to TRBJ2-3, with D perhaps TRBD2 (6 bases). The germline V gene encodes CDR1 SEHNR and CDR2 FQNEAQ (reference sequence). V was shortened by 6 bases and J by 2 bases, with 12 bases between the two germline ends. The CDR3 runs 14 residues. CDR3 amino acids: CASSRDSHTDTQYF. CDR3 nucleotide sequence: TGTGCCAGCAGTCGGGACTCTCACACAGATACGCAGTATTTT.

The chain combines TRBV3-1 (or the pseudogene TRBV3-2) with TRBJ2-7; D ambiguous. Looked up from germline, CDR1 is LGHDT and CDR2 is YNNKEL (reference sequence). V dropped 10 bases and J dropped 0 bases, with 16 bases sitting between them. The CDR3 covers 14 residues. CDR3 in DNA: TGTGCCACCGCGCCCTTTGAAGGCTCCTACGAGCAGTACTTC. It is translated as CATAPFEGSYEQYF.

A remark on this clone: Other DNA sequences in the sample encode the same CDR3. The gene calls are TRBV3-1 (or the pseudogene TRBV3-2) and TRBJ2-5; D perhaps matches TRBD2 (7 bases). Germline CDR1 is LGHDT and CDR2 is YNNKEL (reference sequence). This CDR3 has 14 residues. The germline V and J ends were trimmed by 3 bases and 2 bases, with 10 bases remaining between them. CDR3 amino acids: CASSQRGGQETQYF. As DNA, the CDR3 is TGTGCCAGCAGCCAGAGGGGGGGACAAGAGACCCAGTACTTC.

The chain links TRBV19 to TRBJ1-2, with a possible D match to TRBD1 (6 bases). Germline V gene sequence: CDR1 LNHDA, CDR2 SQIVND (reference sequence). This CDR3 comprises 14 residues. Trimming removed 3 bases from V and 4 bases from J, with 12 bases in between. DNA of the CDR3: TGTGCCAGTAGTATTGTATCAGGGGTCTATGGCTACACCTTC. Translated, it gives CASSIVSGVYGYTF.

CDR3 residues: CAISLVGGGETQYF. In DNA, the CDR3 is TGTGCCATCAGTCTAGTAGGGGGAGGAGAGACCCAGTACTTC. The chain uses TRBV10-3 and TRBJ2-5, with D possibly being TRBD1 or TRBD2 (6 bases each). The germline V and J ends were trimmed by 5 bases and 4 bases, with 14 bases remaining between them. Per the germline V gene, CDR1 is ENHRY and CDR2 is SYGVKD. CDR3 length equals 14 residues.

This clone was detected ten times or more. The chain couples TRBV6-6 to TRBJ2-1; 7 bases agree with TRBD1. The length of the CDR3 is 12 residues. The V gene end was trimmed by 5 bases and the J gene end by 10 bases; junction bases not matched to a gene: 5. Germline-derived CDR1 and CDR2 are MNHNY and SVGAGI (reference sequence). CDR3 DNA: TGTGCCAGCAGTCACAGGGGTGGGGAGCAGTTCTTC. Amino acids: CASSHRGGEQFF.

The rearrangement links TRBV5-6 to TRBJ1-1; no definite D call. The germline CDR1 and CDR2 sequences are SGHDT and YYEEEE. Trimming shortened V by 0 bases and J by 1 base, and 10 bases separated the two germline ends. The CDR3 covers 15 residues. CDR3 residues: CASSLVTSPNTEAFF. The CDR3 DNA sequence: TGTGCCAGCAGCTTGGTGACAAGCCCGAACACTGAAGCTTTCTTT.

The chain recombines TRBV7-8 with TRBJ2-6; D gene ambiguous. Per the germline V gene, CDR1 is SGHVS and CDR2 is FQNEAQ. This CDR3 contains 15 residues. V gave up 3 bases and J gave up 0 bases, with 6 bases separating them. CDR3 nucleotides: TGTGCCAGCAGCTTGGGGTCCTCTGGGGCCAACGTCCTGACTTTC. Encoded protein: CASSLGSSGANVLTF.

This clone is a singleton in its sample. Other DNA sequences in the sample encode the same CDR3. This CDR3 reads CASSQEDRGGYTF. CDR3 bases: TGCGCCAGCAGCCAAGAGGACAGGGGTGGCTACACCTTC. This chain connects TRBV4-1 to TRBJ1-2; 9 bases match TRBD1. Germline assignment: CDR1 MGHRA and CDR2 YSYEKL. CDR3 length equals 13 residues. Trimming took 0 bases from V and 7 from J; bases not matched to a gene: 0.

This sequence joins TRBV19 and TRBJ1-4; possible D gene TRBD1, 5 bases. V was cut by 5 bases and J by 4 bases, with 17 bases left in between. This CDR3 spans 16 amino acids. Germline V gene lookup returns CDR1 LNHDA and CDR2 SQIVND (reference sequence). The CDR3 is CASSRTPGRYNEKLFF. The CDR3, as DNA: TGTGCCAGTAGTCGAACCCCGGGACGGTATAATGAAAAACTGTTTTTT.

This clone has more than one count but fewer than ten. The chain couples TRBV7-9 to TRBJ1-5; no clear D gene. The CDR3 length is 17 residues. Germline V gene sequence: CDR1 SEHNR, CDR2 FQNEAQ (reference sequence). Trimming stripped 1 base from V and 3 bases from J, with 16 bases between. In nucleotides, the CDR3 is TGTGCCAGCAGCTTAGGGGGTTATGCCACCTCCAATCAGCCCCAGCATTTT. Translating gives CASSLGGYATSNQPQHF.

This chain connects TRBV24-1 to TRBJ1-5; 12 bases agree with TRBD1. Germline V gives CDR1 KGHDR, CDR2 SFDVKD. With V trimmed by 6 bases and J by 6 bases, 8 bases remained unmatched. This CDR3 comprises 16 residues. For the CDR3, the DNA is TGTGCCACCAGTCCCGGGACAGGGGGCGAGATTCAGCCCCAGCATTTT. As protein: CATSPGTGGEIQPQHF.

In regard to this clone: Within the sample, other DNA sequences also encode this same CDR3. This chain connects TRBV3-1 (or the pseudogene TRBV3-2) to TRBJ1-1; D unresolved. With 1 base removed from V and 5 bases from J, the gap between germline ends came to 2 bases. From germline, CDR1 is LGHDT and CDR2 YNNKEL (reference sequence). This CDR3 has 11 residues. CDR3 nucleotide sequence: TGTGCCAGCAGCCAAGGAACTGAAGCTTTCTTT. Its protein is CASSQGTEAFF.

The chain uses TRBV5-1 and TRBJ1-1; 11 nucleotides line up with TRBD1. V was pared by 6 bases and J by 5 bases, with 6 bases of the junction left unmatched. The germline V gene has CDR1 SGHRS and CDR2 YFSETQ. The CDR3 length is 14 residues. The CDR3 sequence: CASNPGQGDTEAFF. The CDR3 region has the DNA TGCGCCAGCAACCCGGGACAGGGGGATACTGAAGCTTTCTTT.

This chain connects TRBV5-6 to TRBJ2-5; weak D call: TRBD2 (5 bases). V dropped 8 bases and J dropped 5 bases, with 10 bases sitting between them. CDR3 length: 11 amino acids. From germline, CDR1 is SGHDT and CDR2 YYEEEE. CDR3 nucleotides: TGTGCCAGTAGAAGAGGGGAGACCCAGTACTTC. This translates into CASRRGETQYF.

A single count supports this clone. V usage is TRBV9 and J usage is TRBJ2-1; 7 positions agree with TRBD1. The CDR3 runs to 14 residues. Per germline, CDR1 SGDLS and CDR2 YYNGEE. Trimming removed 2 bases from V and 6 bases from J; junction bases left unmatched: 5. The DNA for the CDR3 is TGTGCCAGCAGCGTTCCGGGGACAGTCAATGAGCAGTTCTTC. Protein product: CASSVPGTVNEQFF.

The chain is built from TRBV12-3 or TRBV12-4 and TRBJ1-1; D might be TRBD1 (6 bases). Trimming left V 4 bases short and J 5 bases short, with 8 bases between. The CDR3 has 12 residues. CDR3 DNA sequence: TGTGCCAGCAGTTACAGGGTTACTGAAGCTTTCTTT. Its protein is CASSYRVTEAFF.

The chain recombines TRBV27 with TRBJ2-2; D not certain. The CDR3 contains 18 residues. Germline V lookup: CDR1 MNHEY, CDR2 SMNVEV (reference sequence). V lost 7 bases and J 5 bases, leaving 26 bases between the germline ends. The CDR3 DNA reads TGTGCCAGCACCCCCTCGGACCCCCTTAAAAGAGAGACCGGGGAGCTGTTTTTT. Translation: CASTPSDPLKRETGELFF.

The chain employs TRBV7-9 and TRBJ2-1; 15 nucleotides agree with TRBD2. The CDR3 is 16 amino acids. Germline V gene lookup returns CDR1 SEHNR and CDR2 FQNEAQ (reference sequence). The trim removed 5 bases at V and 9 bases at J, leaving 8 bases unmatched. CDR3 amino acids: CASSLRTSGGAGEQFF. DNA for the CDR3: TGTGCCAGCAGCCTGAGGACTAGCGGGGGGGCAGGTGAGCAGTTCTTC.

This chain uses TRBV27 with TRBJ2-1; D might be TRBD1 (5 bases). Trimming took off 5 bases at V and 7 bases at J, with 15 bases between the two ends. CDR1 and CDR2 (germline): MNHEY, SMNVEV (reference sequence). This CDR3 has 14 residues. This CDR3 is CASSRGRVWNEQFF. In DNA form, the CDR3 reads TGTGCCAGCAGTCGAGGCAGGGTCTGGAATGAGCAGTTCTTC.